This T cell receptor beta chain was retrieved from a study of shared clonotypes between healthy human individuals. The investigators split CD4+ cells into a CD45RA+ naive subset and a CD45RA-negative memory subset. Profiling relied on immunoSEQ multiplex PCR, and the TCRdb table lists in-frame clones only, not all of them. The sample has 780,000 or so clones; roughly two thirds are singletons. At least ten counts were recorded for this clone. Germline trimming cut 5 bases from V and 12 bases from J; bases unmatched to any gene: 17. Germline V CDR1 and CDR2: SGHTA, FQGNSA. The CDR3 covers 16 residues. The source material was memory CD4+ T cells sorted from blood. This sample's subset: CD45RA-negative fraction. The source of this sequence is a woman aged 25 to 39 in good health. This chain links TRBV7-2 with TRBJ1-4, with TRBD1 identical over 8 bases. The CDR3 spells CASSRTGGTGHRELFF. In nucleotides, the CDR3 is TGTGCCAGCAGCCGGACGGGAGGGACAGGCCACCGTGAACTGTTTTTT. Full variable domain (missing parts from reference TRBV7-2 and TRBJ1-4): GAGVSQSPSNKVTEKGKDVELRCDPISGHTALYWYRQSLGQGLEFLIYFQGNSAPDKSGLPSDRFSAERTGGSVSTLTIQRTQQEDSAVYLCASSRTGGTGHRELFFGSGTQLSVL.